This TCR beta chain stems from a study of cytomegalovirus exposure and HLA in healthy donors. Across the study: Across some 400 genotyped donors, approximately 81% landed in the Caucasian-associated ancestry cluster.

In regard to this clone: Its antigen is still unknown.

General study results and limits: According to reports, the classifier identified cytomegalovirus status with high specificity and sensitivity. Analysis performed later showed TCR beta chains linked to HLA being more clonally expanded than equally common others.

The J segment lost 4 bases and the V segment lost 4 bases, leaving 6 bases of the junction unmatched. The CDR3 runs 14 residues. The germline V gene encodes CDR1 SGDLS and CDR2 YYNGEE. PCR amplification relied on 60 Vbeta primers (plus 13 Jbeta primers). Repertoires were generated with immunoSEQ multiplex PCR, while TCRdb's copy carries only in-frame clones and drops some. The sample yields about 230,000 clones, about 89% seen once. Sequencing used PBMCs. The rearrangement joins TRBV9 to TRBJ2-7, with TRBD1 identical over 9 bases. The source of this sequence is a woman aged 18-29 years in good health and CMV-seronegative. CDR3 region: CASSKGQGRYEQYF. The CDR3 DNA follows: TGTGCCAGCAGCAAAGGACAGGGGCGGTACGAGCAGTACTTC.